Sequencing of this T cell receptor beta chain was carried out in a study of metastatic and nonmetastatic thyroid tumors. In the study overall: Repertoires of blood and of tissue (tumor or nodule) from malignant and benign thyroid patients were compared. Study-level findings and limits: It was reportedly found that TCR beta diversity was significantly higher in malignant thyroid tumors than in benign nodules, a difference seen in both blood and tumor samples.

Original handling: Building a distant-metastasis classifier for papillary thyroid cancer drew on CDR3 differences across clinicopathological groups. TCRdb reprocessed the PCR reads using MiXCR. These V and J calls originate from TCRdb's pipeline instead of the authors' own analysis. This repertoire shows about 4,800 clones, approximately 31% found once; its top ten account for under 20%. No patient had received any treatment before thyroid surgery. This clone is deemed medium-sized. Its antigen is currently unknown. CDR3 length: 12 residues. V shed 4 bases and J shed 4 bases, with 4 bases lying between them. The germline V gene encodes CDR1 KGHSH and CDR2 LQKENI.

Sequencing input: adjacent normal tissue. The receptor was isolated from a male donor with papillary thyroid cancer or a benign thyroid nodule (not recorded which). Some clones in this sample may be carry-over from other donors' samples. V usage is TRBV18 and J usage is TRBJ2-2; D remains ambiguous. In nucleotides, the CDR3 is TGTGCCAGCTCACACATCACCGGGGAGCTGTTTTTT. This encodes CASSHITGELFF.